The clone carrying this T cell receptor beta chain was found once. Germline CDR1 is LGHNA and CDR2 is YNFKEQ. The CDR3 spans 20 residues. V shed 0 bases and J 3 bases; nucleotides not matched to a gene: 14. This sample is part of a study of T cells in tuberculosis. Assay: immunoSEQ multiplex PCR; the TCRdb copy retains only in-frame clones and omits some. The table records 35,000 to 40,000 clones, around 93% of them present only once. This clonotype was obtained from a donor aged 10 to 29 with latent tuberculosis or without tuberculosis infection. Some clones in this sample may be carry-over from other donors' samples. Sample: PBMCs. The chain combines TRBV4-2 with TRBJ2-4; TRBD2 matches 10 bases. CDR3 coding DNA: TGTGCCAGCAGCCAAGATCTTAGGAGCGGGGGGGCTCTGGACAAAAACATTCAGTACTTC. Translated: CASSQDLRSGGALDKNIQYF.